This TCR beta chain is from a study of T cells in women clearing cervical HPV infection. Profiling relied on immunoSEQ multiplex PCR, and the TCRdb table lists in-frame clones only, not all of them. The sample includes more than 30,000 clones. Per germline, CDR1 SGHDN and CDR2 FVKESK. This CDR3 region has 18 residues. V gave up 1 base and J gave up 5 bases; unmatched junction bases: 8. Comments on this clone: The DNA ends 3 residues before the CDR3 does, and the rest of the CDR3 is filled in from the germline J gene.

Specimen: blood buffy coat. This chain uses TRBV14 with TRBJ2-3; the match to TRBD2 covers 14 bases. This TCR was sampled from a woman between 18 and 75 years old with a cervical HPV16 infection that either progressed to CIN3+ or cleared (not recorded which). CDR3 residues: CASSQGSGLAGVRDTQYF. CDR3 bases read: TGTGCCAGCAGCCAAGGTTCGGGACTAGCGGGAGTCCGAGATACG.